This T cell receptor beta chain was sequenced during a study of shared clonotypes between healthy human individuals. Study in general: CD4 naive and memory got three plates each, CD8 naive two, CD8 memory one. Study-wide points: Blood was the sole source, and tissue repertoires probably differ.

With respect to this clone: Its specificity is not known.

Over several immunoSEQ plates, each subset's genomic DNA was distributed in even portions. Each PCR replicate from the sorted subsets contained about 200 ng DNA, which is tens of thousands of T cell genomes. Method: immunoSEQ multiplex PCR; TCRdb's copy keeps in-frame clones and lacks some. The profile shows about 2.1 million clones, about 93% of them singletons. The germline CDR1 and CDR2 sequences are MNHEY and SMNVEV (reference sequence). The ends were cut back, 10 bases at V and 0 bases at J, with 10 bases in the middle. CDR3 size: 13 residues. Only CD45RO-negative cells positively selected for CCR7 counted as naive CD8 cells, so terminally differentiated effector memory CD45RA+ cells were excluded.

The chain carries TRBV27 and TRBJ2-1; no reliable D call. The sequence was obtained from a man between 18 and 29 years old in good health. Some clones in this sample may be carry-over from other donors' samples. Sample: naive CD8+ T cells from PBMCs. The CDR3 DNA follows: TGTGCCACTCGGATAAGCTCCTACAATGAGCAGTTCTTC. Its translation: CATRISSYNEQFF.